The clone carrying this T cell receptor beta chain has just a few counts. The antigen is not known. This sample is drawn from a study of cytomegalovirus exposure and HLA in healthy donors. Study outcomes and limitations: Some V segments (TRBV6-2 and TRBV6-3 among them) were excluded as indistinguishable. In a later analysis, common viral pathogens appeared linked to several of the most significant clusters. Association of a missense DCLRE1C variant with TCR beta V- and J-gene trimming was reported in a later analysis.

Primers included in the PCR were 60 Vbeta and 13 Jbeta primers. Clones were read by immunoSEQ multiplex PCR, and TCRdb kept only the in-frame ones, dropping some. The profile covers approximately 74,000 clones, with about 80% appearing a single time and around 7% taken by the ten largest. This CDR3 has 14 residues. Germline-derived CDR1 and CDR2 are SEHNR and FQNEAQ (reference sequence). V gave up 4 bases and J gave up 3 bases; unmatched junction bases: 1. Sequencing was performed on PBMCs. The chain combines TRBV7-9 with TRBJ1-3, with 9 bases matching TRBD1. The TCR originated in a woman between 40 and 50 years old in good health and CMV-seronegative. CDR3 region: CASSSTGGGNTIYF. The CDR3 DNA is TGTGCCAGCAGCTCGACAGGGGGTGGAAACACCATATATTTT.